This TCR beta chain originates from a study of blood T cell repertoires in COVID-19 (dated by TCRdb to 2020 to 2021). Broadly, across the study: The collaborator samples originated in the United States, Italy and Spain and spanned the acute and convalescent phases of COVID-19. The material from the prospective study consisted of cDNA or gDNA derived from T cells, B-cell-depleted T cells, or PBMCs. Deeply sampled blood TCRbeta repertoires from subjects exposed to, actively infected with, or recovered from COVID-19 were included in the dataset. The repertoires were made available in a free public database intended to serve as a resource for research on the immune response to SARS-CoV-2. The samples were drawn from the first 160 participants of the ongoing ImmuneRACE study and from 1,254 subjects provided by 6 global collaborators. A de-identified subject ID, COVID-19 status, age in years and sex were almost always included in the sample metadata. Where available, HLA class I and class II types were taken from metadata supplied by the sample provider and were not determined by assay-based typing. Here is what the overall study found, with its caveats: How much clinical and demographic metadata was included differed by source and by participant, and the metadata was provided uncurated.

Reading the germline V gene gives CDR1 SGHRS and CDR2 YFSETQ. Ends trimmed: V by 5 bases, J by 3 bases; bases unmatched to a gene: 8. The CDR3 spans 16 residues, from the cysteine through the phenylalanine. The kept DNA is CDR3 alone, 48 bases in frame from the first base. The immunoSEQ Assay, a bias-controlled multiplex PCR, was used to amplify TCRbeta CDR3 regions from genomic DNA. The paper's data handling went like this. The number of nucleated cells in each sample was estimated from the amplification of reference gene primers within the assay. To quantify the absolute abundance of each unique TCRbeta CDR3 rearrangement, sequence reads were collapsed and filtered. Productive Simpson clonality was computed per sample as the square root of Simpson's diversity index over productive rearrangements. TCRdb's version of the immuneACCESS table is confined to in-frame rearrangements and falls short of the full clone set. An unresolved V gene accounts for under half of the shortfall where checked; the remainder is of unknown origin. The DNA was the basis for D and trimming; V, J and clone size are from that table. Across this sample there are roughly 350,000 clones, with around nine tenths seen only once. The top ten clonotypes cover 4% of the sample.

Each collaborating institution followed its own protocols to collect whole blood in K2EDTA tubes. For TCRbeta analysis, collaborators shipped samples in one of three forms: frozen whole blood, isolated PBMCs, or DNA extracted from either of those sample types. This clone occurred once. The antigen it recognizes is unknown. Base-call qualities are not available, and no considerably larger clone is one nucleotide away. Rearrangement joined TRBV5-1 to TRBJ2-1; the central 10 bases match TRBD2. This TCR was recovered from a woman between 45 and 60 years old with active or convalescent COVID-19. Sequencing was carried out using peripheral blood. The CDR3 region has the sequence CASRWSGGAFYNEQFF. The base sequence is TGCGCCAGCAGGTGGAGCGGGGGGGCCTTCTACAATGAGCAGTTCTTC.